This is a list of T cell receptor beta chains from one sample in a study of shared clonotypes between healthy human individuals. The table came from immunoSEQ multiplex PCR; TCRdb's copy has only in-frame clones and leaves some out. The sample carries roughly 1,100,000 clones, approximately 76% recorded once. Input material: memory CD4+ T cells sorted from blood. Receptors originate from a man aged 18 to 29 in good health. Each CDR3 is given with its conserved first and last residue. Fields, in order: clone size, D gene, J gene, V gene, CDR3 protein, CDR3 DNA. D genes are given only for firm matches. Rows give clone size only sometimes, using once, few, many, or a class for an expanded clone.

NA,TRBD1,TRBJ1-4,TRBV2,CASSGQGIGEKLFF,TGTGCCAGCAGTGGACAGGGGATCGGTGAAAAACTGTTTTTT
once,NA,TRBJ1-2,TRBV6-1,CASPRDPNENGYTF,TGTGCCAGCCCGAGGGATCCGAATGAGAATGGCTACACCTTC
NA,NA,TRBJ2-1,TRBV19,CASSAAQGINEQFF,TGTGCCAGTAGTGCCGCACAGGGTATCAATGAGCAGTTCTTC
NA,NA,TRBJ1-1,TRBV4-2,CASSQGPLAGNTEAFF,TGTGCCAGCAGCCAAGGCCCCTTGGCAGGGAACACTGAAGCTTTCTTT
few,NA,TRBJ2-5,TRBV6-5,CASSRVNQETQYF,TGTGCCAGCAGCAGGGTAAACCAAGAGACCCAGTACTTC
NA,NA,TRBJ2-2,TRBV9,CASSRGVRGNTGELFF,TGTGCCAGCAGCAGGGGAGTCAGGGGGAACACCGGGGAGCTGTTTTTT
NA,NA,TRBJ1-3,TRBV28,CASSLSGRLISGNTIYF,TGTGCCAGCAGTTTATCGGGTCGGTTAATCTCTGGAAACACCATATATTTT
few,TRBD1,TRBJ2-7,TRBV6-1,CASSEQGSYEQYF,TGTGCCAGCAGCGAACAGGGGTCCTACGAGCAGTACTTC
once,NA,TRBJ2-2,TRBV18,CASSRKTGELFF,TGTGCCAGCTCACGAAAAACCGGGGAGCTGTTTTTT
many,TRBD1,TRBJ2-2,TRBV7-7,CASSLGTGGGRELFF,TGTGCTAGCAGCCTGGGGACAGGGGGTGGCCGAGAGCTGTTTTTT